The next 31 T cell receptor beta chains were all read from a single sample in a study of shared clonotypes between healthy human individuals. The protocol was immunoSEQ multiplex PCR, while the TCRdb copy is restricted to in-frame clones and leaves out a portion. The sample contains some 690,000 clones, about nine tenths of which appear only once. The sequencing sample was made of memory CD8+ T cells from PBMCs. Subset specified: CD45RO+ cells pooled with CCR7-negative TemRA cells. The receptor source for this set is a man in his late teens or twenties in good health. Some clones in this sample may be carry-over from other donors' samples.

The chain is built from TRBV28 and TRBJ1-3, with unresolved D. Deletions cut 5 bases from V and 1 base from J, with 6 bases between. The CDR3 consists of 13 residues. The V gene's germline CDR1 is MDHEN and CDR2 SYDVKM. For the CDR3, the DNA is TGTGCCAGCAGTCCCCCGTCTGGAAACACCATATATTTT. Translating gives CASSPPSGNTIYF.

The rearrangement uses TRBV21-1 and TRBJ2-6. TRBV21-1 is tagged as a pseudogene. This CDR3 has 13 amino acids. The CDR3 sequence is CASSNPGANVLTF. The CDR3 region has the DNA TGTGCCAGCAGCAATCCTGGGGCCAACGTCCTGACTTTC.

This chain connects TRBV28 to TRBJ1-5; D unclear. Germline V gene sequence: CDR1 MDHEN, CDR2 SYDVKM. The CDR3 is 14 residues long. Trimming pared 4 bases from V and 3 bases from J, leaving 10 bases between. CDR3 in amino acids: CASSWRADNQPQHF. CDR3 DNA: TGTGCCAGCAGTTGGCGGGCGGACAATCAGCCCCAGCATTTT.

This chain links TRBV28 with TRBJ2-7; possibly TRBD2 for D (6 bases). The CDR3 extends over 12 amino acids. V shed 6 bases and J shed 7 bases, with 13 bases lying between them. CDR1 is MDHEN and CDR2 is SYDVKM in the germline V gene. CDR3 in DNA: TGTGCCAGCAGCAGTCTCGGACTAGAGCAGTACTTC. Its protein product is CASSSLGLEQYF. The full variable domain, rest sourced from reference TRBV28 and TRBJ2-7, is DVKVTQSSRYLVKRTGEKVFLECVQDMDHENMFWYRQDPGLGLRLIYFSYDVKMKEKGDIPEGYSVSREKKERFSLILESASTNQTSMYLCASSSLGLEQYFGPGTRLTVT.

This clone was seen repeatedly, ten times or more. Other DNA variants within this sample encode the same CDR3. The J gene is TRBJ2-1, the V gene TRBV4-1, with 11 bases aligning to TRBD2. The CDR3 sequence is 17 residues long. CDR1 MGHRA and CDR2 YSYEKL come from the germline V gene. V lost 0 bases, J lost 4 bases, and 5 bases stayed unmatched. Here the CDR3 reads CASSQDPGTSGYNEQFF. CDR3 in DNA: TGCGCCAGCAGCCAAGATCCAGGGACTAGCGGATACAATGAGCAGTTCTTC.

This clone came up a few times. The rearrangement joins TRBV19 to TRBJ2-1; no clear D gene. Looked up from germline, CDR1 is LNHDA and CDR2 is SQIVND (reference sequence). The CDR3 totals 13 residues. The V and J ends lost 5 bases and 4 bases respectively, with 9 bases between them. Written as DNA, the CDR3 is TGTGCCAGTAGTTACGACACATACAATGAGCAGTTCTTC. Residues: CASSYDTYNEQFF.

CDR3 residues: CASSLDPRGENTGELFF. CDR3 DNA: TGTGCCAGCAGCTTAGATCCCAGGGGTGAGAACACCGGGGAGCTGTTTTTT. This sequence joins TRBV7-9 and TRBJ2-2; maybe TRBD1 (6 bases). The CDR3 loop spans 17 amino acids. The V end lost 1 base, the J end lost 1 base, and 13 bases lay between the germline ends. Germline CDR1 SEHNR, CDR2 FQNEAQ (reference sequence). Full variable domain (remainder filled in from reference TRBV7-9 and TRBJ2-2): DTGVSQNPRHKITKRGQNVTFRCDPISEHNRLYWYRQTLGQGPEFLTYFQNEAQLEKSRLLSDRFSAERPKGSFSTLEIQRTEQGDSAMYLCASSLDPRGENTGELFFGEGSRLTVL.

This chain's CDR3 is CASSFLVGNGKSEQYF. CDR3 DNA sequence: TGTGCCAGCAGTTTCCTGGTCGGGAACGGGAAGTCCGAGCAGTACTTC. The rearrangement joins TRBV27 to TRBJ2-7, with D perhaps TRBD2 (5 bases). V gave up 3 bases and J gave up 6 bases, with 21 bases separating them. The germline V gene has CDR1 MNHEY and CDR2 SMNVEV (reference sequence). The CDR3 totals 16 residues.

With regard to this clone: Other nucleotide sequences in the sample specify the same CDR3. The gene calls are TRBV9 and TRBJ2-1; D may be TRBD1 or TRBD2 (5 bases each). V dropped 0 bases and J dropped 3 bases, with 7 bases sitting between them. The CDR3 totals 14 residues. CDR1 SGDLS and CDR2 YYNGEE come from the germline V gene. The CDR3 reads CASSVGGIYNEQFF. The CDR3 DNA reads as TGTGCCAGCAGCGTAGGGGGGATCTACAATGAGCAGTTCTTC.

This chain joins TRBV7-9 and TRBJ1-1, with D perhaps matching TRBD1 (5 bases). CDR1 and CDR2 from the germline V gene are SEHNR and FQNEAQ (reference sequence). This CDR3 has 16 residues. The V and J ends lost 1 base and 6 bases respectively, with 18 bases between them. CDR3 DNA: TGTGCCAGCAGCTTAGACAACCGGGGGGATAATTCTGAAGCTTTCTTT. It yields the protein CASSLDNRGDNSEAFF.

This rearrangement joins TRBV7-6 to TRBJ1-4; D uncertain. V was cut by 5 bases and J by 7 bases, with 14 bases left in between. Germline assignment: CDR1 SGHVS and CDR2 FNYEAQ. This CDR3 region has 14 residues. CDR3 loop: CASSPGLGGEKLFF. The CDR3 DNA is TGTGCCAGCAGCCCAGGACTTGGCGGTGAAAAACTGTTTTTT.

This rearrangement joins TRBV30 to TRBJ1-6; D not resolved. The CDR3 runs 14 residues. V was cut by 0 bases and J by 8 bases, with 11 bases left in between. Germline CDR1 reads GTSNPN; CDR2 reads SVGIG (reference sequence). CDR3 nucleotides: TGTGCCTGGAGTGTACTGGCAGCTGATTCACCCCTCCACTTT. Amino acid sequence: CAWSVLAADSPLHF.

This clone was picked up one time. The genes are TRBV27 and TRBJ2-7, with 9 bases identical to TRBD2. This CDR3 is built from 15 residues. The germline CDR1 and CDR2 sequences are MNHEY and SMNVEV (reference sequence). Trimming at V came to 2 bases and at J to 7 bases, leaving 9 bases not matched to a gene. Here the CDR3 DNA reads TGTGCCAGCAGTTTAGGGGCGGGAGGGCCGGCAGAGCAGTACTTC. As protein: CASSLGAGGPAEQYF.

The chain joins TRBV15 to TRBJ2-1; 8 bases agree with TRBD2. The CDR3 covers 15 residues. Germline CDR1 reads LNHNV; CDR2 reads YYDKDF (reference sequence). With 4 bases clipped from V and 0 bases from J, the junction kept 2 bases outside the gene matches. The CDR3 protein is CATSNGRGSYNEQFF. The CDR3 bases are TGTGCCACCAGCAACGGGAGGGGCTCCTACAATGAGCAGTTCTTC.

The rearrangement uses TRBV7-9 and TRBJ1-2, with 7 bases fitting TRBD1. This CDR3 region has 16 residues. The ends lost 1 base at V and 4 bases at J; junction bases unmatched: 9. CDR1 SEHNR and CDR2 FQNEAQ come from the germline V gene (reference sequence). Written as DNA, the CDR3 is TGTGCCAGCAGCTTAGGATCGCAGGGGGGGGCCTATGGCTACACCTTC. Its translation: CASSLGSQGGAYGYTF.

This sequence joins TRBV27 and TRBJ1-2; D not certain. The CDR3 covers 15 residues. CDR1 MNHEY and CDR2 SMNVEV come from the germline V gene (reference sequence). Deletions cut 4 bases from V and 3 bases from J, with 15 bases between. This CDR3 is CASSSPGSGDYGYTF. In nucleotides, the CDR3 is TGTGCCAGCAGTTCCCCGGGGTCAGGAGACTATGGCTACACCTTC.

This clone showed up just once. The CDR3 sequence is CASSVTSGSEGFTGELFF. CDR3 nucleotide sequence: TGTGCCAGCAGTGTTACTAGCGGGAGCGAAGGGTTCACCGGGGAGCTGTTTTTT. The rearrangement joins TRBV13 to TRBJ2-2; 11 nucleotides align to TRBD2. The CDR3 extends over 18 amino acids. Germline V gene lookup returns CDR1 PRHDT and CDR2 FYEKMQ (reference sequence). With 6 bases clipped from V and 4 bases from J, the junction kept 13 bases outside the gene matches.

The gene calls are TRBV5-1 and TRBJ2-1; TRBD1 might be the D (6 bases). CDR3 length: 16 amino acids. CDR1 and CDR2 (germline): SGHRS, YFSETQ. V lost 1 base, J lost 5 bases, and 16 bases lay in between. The DNA of the CDR3 is TGCGCCAGCAGCTTGAACGCACAGGGAAGAGACAATGAGCAGTTCTTC. It encodes CASSLNAQGRDNEQFF.

Regarding this clone: One junction end does not reproduce the germline sequence, and a read error may be involved. The J gene is TRBJ2-5, the V gene TRBV14; possible D gene TRBD2, 5 bases. The CDR3 runs 17 residues. Germline V gene sequence: CDR1 SGHDN, CDR2 FVKESK. This chain's CDR3 is CASNQDRRVRGIETQYF. The CDR3, as DNA: TGTGCCAGCAACCAAGATAGAAGAGTAAGAGGGATCGAGACCCAGTACTTC. Drawing the rest from reference TRBV14 and TRBJ2-5, the complete variable domain is EAGVTQFPSHSVIEKGQTVTLRCDPISGHDNLYWYRRVMGKEIKFLLHFVKESKQDESGMPNNRFLAERTGGTYSTLKVQPAELEDSGVYFCASNQDRRVRGIETQYFGPGTRLLVL.

The V call is TRBV5-6, the J call TRBJ2-5, with TRBD1 as a possible D gene (5 bases). CDR1 and CDR2 (germline): SGHDT, YYEEEE. The CDR3 consists of 14 residues. Trimming removed 3 bases at V and 4 bases at J, with 13 bases between. The CDR3 reads CASSYQTGRETQYF. DNA of the CDR3: TGTGCCAGCAGCTATCAAACAGGCCGAGAGACCCAGTACTTC. Variable domain in full (rest from reference TRBV5-6 and TRBJ2-5): DAGVTQSPTHLIKTRGQQVTLRCSPKSGHDTVSWYQQALGQGPQFIFQYYEEEERQRGNFPDRFSGHQFPNYSSELNVNALLLGDSALYLCASSYQTGRETQYFGPGTRLLVL.

The rearrangement links TRBV6-5 to TRBJ2-1, with D unclear. The CDR3 covers 15 residues. CDR1 is MNHEY and CDR2 is SVGAGI in the germline V gene. V was trimmed by 6 bases and J by 1 base, leaving 13 bases between them. The CDR3 loop is CASRLSGGSYNEQFF. The CDR3 DNA reads as TGTGCCAGCAGACTATCAGGTGGATCCTACAATGAGCAGTTCTTC.

The chain joins TRBV9 to TRBJ2-5; a weak D match, TRBD2 (6 bases). V was cut by 0 bases and J by 4 bases, with 10 bases left in between. The length of the CDR3 is 14 residues. Germline-derived CDR1 and CDR2 are SGDLS and YYNGEE. The CDR3 nucleotides read TGTGCCAGCAGCGTAGCTGTCGGGGGAGAGACCCAGTACTTC. It encodes CASSVAVGGETQYF.

This clone was detected once. This rearrangement joins TRBV4-1 to TRBJ1-1; no definite D call. V lost 1 base, J lost 4 bases, and 13 bases lay in between. The CDR3 contains 15 residues. Germline CDR1 MGHRA, CDR2 YSYEKL. The CDR3 bases are TGCGCCAGCAGCCAAGTAGTCGGGGTTCTCACTGAAGCTTTCTTT. Its translation: CASSQVVGVLTEAFF.

There are many counts of this clone. The V and J genes are TRBV10-3 and TRBJ1-6; possible D gene TRBD1, 5 bases. Germline assignment: CDR1 ENHRY and CDR2 SYGVKD. The CDR3 has 14 amino acids. Trimming took off 3 bases at V and 10 bases at J, with 13 bases between the two ends. CDR3 residues: CAISDGREASPLHF. CDR3 in DNA: TGTGCCATCAGTGACGGCAGGGAAGCGTCACCCCTCCACTTT.

This sequence joins TRBV25-1 and TRBJ1-2; the D is unclear. The CDR3 loop spans 12 amino acids. Germline-derived CDR1 and CDR2 are MGHDK and SYGVNS. Trimming left V 6 bases short and J 4 bases short, with 9 bases between. CDR3 sequence (DNA): TGTGCCAGCAGCCCCGGGTTCTATGGCTACACCTTC. This sequence encodes CASSPGFYGYTF.

The CDR3 bases are TGTGCCAGTAGCACGCTGGGGGTCGGCTACACCTTC. Its protein product is CASSTLGVGYTF. This chain connects TRBV19 to TRBJ1-2, with D possibly matching TRBD1 (5 bases). Germline loops: CDR1 LNHDA, CDR2 SQIVND (reference sequence). There are 12 residues in the CDR3. The V end lost 6 bases, the J end lost 8 bases, and 13 bases lay between the germline ends.

The chain employs TRBV30 and TRBJ2-1; either TRBD1 or TRBD2 may fit D (5 bases each). Germline loops: CDR1 GTSNPN, CDR2 SVGIG (reference sequence). With 0 bases removed from V and 4 bases from J, the gap between germline ends came to 16 bases. This CDR3 is built from 16 residues. In nucleotides, the CDR3 is TGTGCCTGGAGTGTACGGGGCCCTCCGGGTTACAATGAGCAGTTCTTC. Its protein is CAWSVRGPPGYNEQFF.

The V call is TRBV6-5, the J call TRBJ1-3, with D possibly TRBD1 on 5 matching bases. Germline assignment: CDR1 MNHEY and CDR2 SVGAGI. V was clipped by 0 bases and J by 4 bases, with 13 bases between them. The CDR3 is made up of 16 amino acids. Here the CDR3 reads CASSYSMGVGGNTIYF. The CDR3 nucleotides read TGTGCCAGCAGTTACTCGATGGGGGTTGGAGGAAACACCATATATTTT.

The chain has TRBV2 and TRBJ2-5; possible D gene TRBD2, 6 bases. CDR3 length: 16 residues. Per germline, CDR1 SNHLY and CDR2 FYNNEI. Deletions cut 1 base from V and 2 bases from J, with 14 bases between. CDR3 region: CASSEGLAGPQETQYF. CDR3 nucleotides: TGTGCCAGCAGTGAAGGGCTCGCGGGACCTCAAGAGACCCAGTACTTC.

The chain joins TRBV10-3 to TRBJ2-7, with 7 bases matching TRBD2. The CDR3 covers 13 residues. Germline values: CDR1 ENHRY, CDR2 SYGVKD. The trim removed 3 bases at V and 2 bases at J, leaving 1 base unmatched. CDR3 bases: TGTGCCATCAGTGACGGGGGGACCTACGAGCAGTACTTC. It is translated as CAISDGGTYEQYF.

The chain recombines TRBV28 with TRBJ1-5; unclear D gene. V was clipped by 3 bases and J by 4 bases, with 10 bases between them. The CDR3 totals 14 residues. Germline CDR1 is MDHEN and CDR2 is SYDVKM. This chain's CDR3 is CASSFAGSNQPQHF. CDR3 nucleotides: TGTGCCAGCAGTTTCGCCGGCTCGAATCAGCCCCAGCATTTT.